This TCR beta chain was recorded in a study of control samples from healthy donors and cancer patients. Only in-frame clones appear in the TCRdb table, and some are missing; sequencing was by immunoSEQ multiplex PCR. The sample includes 70,000 to 75,000 clones, 85% to 95% of them seen just once. This TCR came from a woman in her twenties or thirties in good health. The material sequenced was blood.

In nucleotides, the CDR3 is TGTGCCAGTAGTATAGGGGGGGCGAGAGACTACGAGCAGTACTTC. Translation: CASSIGGARDYEQYF. This chain connects TRBV19 to TRBJ2-7; D is possibly TRBD1 or TRBD2 (6 bases each). CDR1 is LNHDA and CDR2 is SQIVND in the germline V gene (reference sequence). Trimming cost V 1 base and J 3 bases, with 13 bases left between them. The CDR3 has 15 residues.